Following are 21 T cell receptor beta chains from one sample sequenced in a study of T-cell memory formation after mild COVID-19. TCRdb reanalysed the 5' RACE reads using MiXCR and keeps one entry per CDR3 protein. There are about 290,000 distinct CDR3 sequences in the sample; 15% occur only once, and over 20% lies in the top ten. The sequenced sample consisted of PBMCs or a T cell subset sorted from them (not recorded which). The source of these receptors is a man between 18 and 35 years old who had mild COVID-19 (a few samples of this study predate the infection). Cell type and time point are not known.

This clonotype was recorded many times. The chain uses TRBV7-9 and TRBJ2-7; no clear D. The germline V gene encodes CDR1 SEHNR and CDR2 FQNEAQ (reference sequence). V was shortened by 5 bases and J by 4 bases, with 9 bases between the two germline ends. The CDR3 length is 12 residues. The CDR3 bases are TGTGCCAGCAGCCCAACCTCATACGAGCAGTACTTC. Translating gives CASSPTSYEQYF.

This clonotype has just a few counts. The chain combines TRBV6-6 with TRBJ2-1; D remains ambiguous. The germline V and J ends were trimmed by 0 bases and 9 bases, with 18 bases remaining between them. The CDR3 is made up of 16 amino acids. The germline CDR1 and CDR2 sequences are MNHNY and SVGAGI (reference sequence). The CDR3 loop is CASSYSDFGPLFEQFF. CDR3 bases: TGTGCCAGCAGTTACTCAGATTTCGGCCCTCTTTTTGAGCAGTTCTTC.

The chain links TRBV12-3 or TRBV12-4 to TRBJ1-2; TRBD1 might be the D (6 bases). The CDR3 has 16 amino acids. The V end lost 6 bases, the J end lost 1 base, and 18 bases lay between the germline ends. CDR3 protein: CASSSDSRDLNYGYTF. CDR3 bases: TGTGCCAGCAGCTCGGACAGCCGAGACCTTAACTATGGCTACACCTTC.

The rearrangement links TRBV7-8 to TRBJ1-2; 7 bases fit TRBD1. Germline V gives CDR1 SGHVS, CDR2 FQNEAQ. The CDR3 is made up of 15 amino acids. V shed 5 bases, J shed 4 bases, and the junction held 10 bases outside the gene matches. CDR3 in amino acids: CASSLLNRGFYGYTF. As DNA, the CDR3 is TGTGCCAGCAGCCTCCTGAACAGGGGATTCTATGGCTACACCTTC.

V is TRBV4-1 and J is TRBJ2-4; a possible D gene is TRBD2 (5 bases). CDR3 length equals 15 residues. Germline CDR1 reads MGHRA; CDR2 reads YSYEKL. The V end lost 1 base, the J end lost 0 bases, and 7 bases lay between the germline ends. The CDR3 spells CASSQAGIAKNIQYF. DNA for the CDR3: TGCGCCAGCAGCCAAGCGGGGATAGCCAAAAACATTCAGTACTTC.

This clonotype has a handful of counts. The chain employs TRBV5-1 and TRBJ1-1, with TRBD1 as a possible D gene (6 bases). Deletions cut 5 bases from V and 4 bases from J, with 12 bases between. The CDR3 is made up of 13 amino acids. CDR1 SGHRS and CDR2 YFSETQ come from the germline V gene. In nucleotides, the CDR3 is TGCGCCAGCAGAGAACAGGGTGGCACTGAAGCTTTCTTT. Its protein is CASREQGGTEAFF.

The chain recombines TRBV15 with TRBJ2-1; the match to TRBD2 covers 12 bases. Germline V gene data show CDR1 as LNHNV and CDR2 as YYDKDF (reference sequence). The V and J ends lost 4 bases and 1 base, in that order; junction bases with no gene match: 2. The CDR3 covers 16 residues. The CDR3 protein is CATSTGTSGSYNEQFF. CDR3 in DNA: TGTGCCACCAGCACTGGGACTAGCGGGTCCTACAATGAGCAGTTCTTC.

There are a few counts of this clonotype. V usage is TRBV5-1 and J usage is TRBJ2-5; TRBD1 might be the D (6 bases). V was trimmed by 7 bases and J by 0 bases, leaving 16 bases between them. This CDR3 has 15 amino acids. CDR1 and CDR2 (germline): SGHRS, YFSETQ. The CDR3 here is CASGRTEPYQETQYF. The DNA of the CDR3 is TGCGCCAGCGGCCGGACAGAACCGTACCAAGAGACCCAGTACTTC.

The J gene is TRBJ2-1, the V gene TRBV20-1, with 7 bases identical to TRBD1. Germline V gene lookup returns CDR1 DFQATT and CDR2 SNEGSKA (reference sequence). The CDR3 totals 16 residues. V shed 2 bases, J shed 5 bases, and the junction held 12 bases outside the gene matches. CDR3 loop: CSARLMNRGRNNEQFF. In DNA, the CDR3 is TGCAGTGCTAGACTAATGAACAGGGGCCGAAACAATGAGCAGTTCTTC.

This clonotype was recorded many times. The CDR3 reads CASSLVGNTGELFF. The CDR3 nucleotides are TGCGCCAGCAGCTTGGTAGGGAACACCGGGGAGCTGTTTTTT. The chain is built from TRBV5-1 and TRBJ2-2, with D unclear. CDR3 length: 14 amino acids. CDR1 is SGHRS and CDR2 is YFSETQ in the germline V gene. Trimming pared 0 bases from V and 1 base from J, leaving 4 bases between.

There are many counts of this clonotype. The chain uses TRBV4-3 and TRBJ2-1; 12 bases are a match to TRBD2. The CDR3 sequence is 15 residues long. J gave up 10 bases and V 0 bases, and 4 bases lay outside the gene matches. CDR1 and CDR2 (germline): LGHNA, YSLEER. The DNA for the CDR3 is TGCGCCAGCAGCCAAGATCTCGGGACTAGCGGGGAGCAGTTCTTC. Translated, it gives CASSQDLGTSGEQFF.

In nucleotides, the CDR3 is TGTGCCAGCAGCCCCGGGGTAGCGGGGCGCGAGCAGTACTTC. It translates to CASSPGVAGREQYF. The chain carries TRBV7-9 and TRBJ2-7; TRBD2 agrees at 8 bases. V lost 5 bases and J lost 6; bases outside the gene matches: 9. Germline V gene sequence: CDR1 SEHNR, CDR2 FQNEAQ (reference sequence). The CDR3 is 14 amino acids.

The V gene is TRBV6-5, the J gene TRBJ2-3, with D tentatively TRBD1 or TRBD2 (5 bases each). The germline CDR1 and CDR2 sequences are MNHEY and SVGAGI. This CDR3 region has 14 residues. Trimming stripped 8 bases from V and 1 base from J, with 13 bases between. CDR3 residues: CASGSVGGTDTQYF. The CDR3 region has the DNA TGTGCCAGCGGATCGGTGGGGGGCACAGATACGCAGTATTTT.

In this sample, this clonotype turned up a few times. V gene TRBV4-1 combines with J gene TRBJ1-4; 7 bases map to TRBD1. Germline V gene sequence: CDR1 MGHRA, CDR2 YSYEKL. CDR3 length: 15 amino acids. After removal of 2 bases from V and 3 bases from J, the junction contained 3 bases not matched to a gene. CDR3 DNA sequence: TGCGCCAGCAGCCAACATGGGACAGCTAATGAAAAACTGTTTTTT. Protein product: CASSQHGTANEKLFF.

This clonotype was picked up a small number of times. The J gene is TRBJ1-1, the V gene TRBV6-2 or TRBV6-3; perhaps TRBD1 as D (5 bases). The germline V gene encodes CDR1 MNHEY and CDR2 SVGEGT. V was trimmed by 6 bases and J by 10 bases, leaving 21 bases between them. The CDR3 extends over 14 amino acids. The CDR3 is CASSPRTGLSGAFF. The CDR3 nucleotides are TGTGCCAGCAGCCCTCGAACAGGCCTCAGCGGAGCTTTCTTT.

This clonotype was counted between two and nine times. The chain has TRBV9 and TRBJ1-6; D is unresolved. The CDR3 runs 16 residues. V shed 4 bases and J shed 4 bases, with 15 bases lying between them. CDR1 and CDR2 from the germline V gene are SGDLS and YYNGEE. The CDR3 loop is CASSPGEQPYNSPLHF. CDR3 coding DNA: TGTGCCAGCAGCCCCGGGGAACAGCCATATAATTCACCCCTCCACTTT.

V and J are TRBV5-1 and TRBJ1-5; 8 bases line up with TRBD1. The V and J ends lost 3 bases and 1 base, in that order; junction bases with no gene match: 21. Germline CDR1 and CDR2: SGHRS and YFSETQ. The CDR3 runs to 21 residues. The CDR3 loop is CASSSGGVPTPLRQSNQPQHF. DNA of the CDR3: TGCGCCAGCAGCTCAGGGGGCGTCCCAACCCCATTGCGGCAAAGCAATCAGCCCCAGCATTTT.

The sample holds many counts of this clonotype. The chain uses TRBV5-6 and TRBJ2-7; D may be TRBD1 (6 bases). The CDR3 is 13 residues long. Per germline, CDR1 SGHDT and CDR2 YYEEEE. V shed 2 bases and J shed 4 bases, with 10 bases lying between them. In DNA form, the CDR3 reads TGTGCCAGCAGCTTCCAGGGGATTTACGAGCAGTACTTC. Residues: CASSFQGIYEQYF.

This clonotype occurred a few times. The CDR3 DNA sequence: TGTGCCAGCAGCCGCCTGGCGACGGACATTCAGTACTTC. Its translation: CASSRLATDIQYF. This chain uses TRBV7-8 with TRBJ2-4, with D uncertain. The V end was cut by 5 bases, the J end by 8 bases, with 13 bases between. From germline, CDR1 is SGHVS and CDR2 FQNEAQ. The CDR3 runs 13 residues.

This clonotype was detected a few times. For the CDR3, the DNA is TGTGCCAGCAGCCTCGGACCGCACTCTGGAAACACCATATATTTT. It specifies CASSLGPHSGNTIYF. The chain employs TRBV3-1 and TRBJ1-3; no clear D. V lost 4 bases, J lost 0 bases, and 10 bases lay in between. Per the germline V gene, CDR1 is LGHDT and CDR2 is YNNKEL (reference sequence). The length of the CDR3 is 15 residues.

This chain links TRBV18 with TRBJ2-5; D is perhaps TRBD1 (5 bases). Germline assignment: CDR1 KGHSH and CDR2 LQKENI. V was clipped by 3 bases and J by 4 bases, with 12 bases between them. CDR3 length equals 14 residues. CDR3 protein: CASSPDSSGETQYF. As DNA, the CDR3 is TGTGCCAGCTCACCTGACAGTAGTGGAGAGACCCAGTACTTC. The complete variable domain, with remaining parts taken from reference TRBV18 and TRBJ2-5, reads NAGVMQNPRHLVRRRGQEARLRCSPMKGHSHVYWYRQLPEEGLKFMVYLQKENIIDESGMPKERFSAEFPKEGPSILRIQQVVRGDSAAYFCASSPDSSGETQYFGPGTRLLVL.